Listed below are T cell receptor beta chains from one sample, sequenced in a study of blood T cells in healthy people across ages. TCRdb re-derived calls from the 5' RACE reads in MiXCR, one entry per CDR3 protein. The data contain about 760,000 distinct CDR3 sequences, more than 50% of them singletons. Input material: blood. These receptors all come from a man aged 40-49 years in good health. Each CDR3 is given with its conserved first and last residue. The D gene is left open where the match is weak. Some rows have no size entry. The others give once, few or many, or a class for an expanded clone.

v_gene: TRBV20-1; d_gene: .; j_gene: TRBJ1-5; abundance: .; CDR3aa: CSARDVGQPQHF; CDR3nt: TGCAGTGCTAGAGATGTGGGCCAGCCCCAGCATTTT
v_gene: TRBV28; d_gene: .; j_gene: TRBJ1-2; abundance: few; CDR3aa: CASSFVYSDYGYTF; CDR3nt: TGTGCCAGCAGTTTCGTGTATTCCGACTATGGCTACACCTTC
v_gene: TRBV5-1; d_gene: TRBD2; j_gene: TRBJ2-6; abundance: .; CDR3aa: CASSPEGGGYGANVLTF; CDR3nt: TGCGCCAGCAGCCCCGAGGGCGGGGGGTACGGGGCCAACGTCCTGACTTTC
v_gene: TRBV27; d_gene: TRBD2; j_gene: TRBJ2-3; abundance: .; CDR3aa: CANSTVTSGAQDTQYF; CDR3nt: TGTGCCAACAGTACCGTGACTAGCGGGGCACAGGATACGCAGTATTTT
v_gene: TRBV29-1; d_gene: .; j_gene: TRBJ2-7; abundance: few; CDR3aa: CSFKQDSYEQYF; CDR3nt: TGCAGCTTCAAACAGGACTCCTACGAGCAGTACTTC
v_gene: TRBV6-2/TRBV6-3; d_gene: .; j_gene: TRBJ2-5; abundance: few; CDR3aa: CASSYRFETQYF; CDR3nt: TGTGCCAGCAGTTACCGGTTTGAGACCCAGTACTTC
v_gene: TRBV5-5; d_gene: .; j_gene: TRBJ2-5; abundance: .; CDR3aa: CASSLASTGIQETQYF; CDR3nt: TGTGCCAGCAGCTTGGCGTCGACAGGCATCCAAGAGACCCAGTACTTC
v_gene: TRBV25-1; d_gene: .; j_gene: TRBJ2-5; abundance: .; CDR3aa: CASSARRRQETQYF; CDR3nt: TGTGCCAGCAGTGCCCGGCGGAGGCAAGAGACCCAGTACTTC
v_gene: TRBV4-3; d_gene: .; j_gene: TRBJ2-3; abundance: few; CDR3aa: CASSDLARGNTQYF; CDR3nt: TGCGCCAGCAGCGATCTAGCGAGAGGGAATACGCAGTATTTT
v_gene: TRBV24-1; d_gene: TRBD2; j_gene: TRBJ2-3; abundance: few; CDR3aa: CATSDPSGGSTDTQYF; CDR3nt: TGTGCCACCAGTGACCCTAGCGGGGGTAGCACAGATACGCAGTATTTT
v_gene: TRBV7-2; d_gene: TRBD2; j_gene: TRBJ2-1; abundance: few; CDR3aa: CASSLASGGSSYNEQFF; CDR3nt: TGTGCCAGCAGCTTAGCTAGCGGGGGTAGCTCCTACAATGAGCAGTTCTTC
v_gene: TRBV6-5; d_gene: .; j_gene: TRBJ1-2; abundance: .; CDR3aa: CASSWGHGYTF; CDR3nt: TGTGCCAGCAGTTGGGGTCATGGCTACACCTTC
v_gene: TRBV29-1; d_gene: .; j_gene: TRBJ1-1; abundance: .; CDR3aa: CSVLRSTGMNTEAFF; CDR3nt: TGCAGCGTTCTGCGCTCGACGGGTATGAACACTGAAGCTTTCTTT
v_gene: TRBV20-1; d_gene: .; j_gene: TRBJ2-5; abundance: few; CDR3aa: CSAPAAVLETQYF; CDR3nt: TGCAGTGCACCGGCGGCTGTTTTGGAGACCCAGTACTTC
v_gene: TRBV5-1; d_gene: TRBD2; j_gene: TRBJ2-3; abundance: .; CDR3aa: CASSLRTSLYSTDTQYF; CDR3nt: TGCGCCAGCAGCTTACGGACTAGCCTATACTCCACAGATACGCAGTATTTT
v_gene: TRBV6-1; d_gene: TRBD2; j_gene: TRBJ2-7; abundance: .; CDR3aa: CASSFLSGRAGNEQYF; CDR3nt: TGTGCCAGCAGCTTTCTTAGCGGGAGGGCCGGCAACGAGCAGTACTTC
v_gene: TRBV7-9; d_gene: TRBD1; j_gene: TRBJ2-7; abundance: .; CDR3aa: CASSFTGTGRTYEQYF; CDR3nt: TGTGCCAGCAGCTTCACCGGGACAGGGAGAACCTACGAGCAGTACTTC
v_gene: TRBV12-3/TRBV12-4; d_gene: .; j_gene: TRBJ1-6; abundance: few; CDR3aa: CASSFRTAYNSPLHF; CDR3nt: TGTGCCAGCAGTTTCAGAACCGCCTATAATTCACCCCTCCACTTT
v_gene: TRBV20-1; d_gene: .; j_gene: TRBJ2-5; abundance: once; CDR3aa: CSARAPLEGEETQYF; CDR3nt: TGCAGTGCTAGAGCCCCACTAGAGGGGGAAGAGACCCAGTACTTC
v_gene: TRBV29-1; d_gene: TRBD2; j_gene: TRBJ2-7; abundance: .; CDR3aa: CSVDRGLAGEQYF; CDR3nt: TGCAGCGTTGATAGGGGACTAGCCGGCGAGCAGTACTTC
v_gene: TRBV15; d_gene: .; j_gene: TRBJ1-2; abundance: few; CDR3aa: CATSTRGVGYGYTF; CDR3nt: TGTGCCACCAGTACCAGGGGTGTGGGTTATGGCTACACCTTC
v_gene: TRBV7-8; d_gene: .; j_gene: TRBJ2-5; abundance: .; CDR3aa: CATQLIQETQYF; CDR3nt: TGTGCCACCCAGCTTATCCAAGAGACCCAGTACTTC
v_gene: TRBV29-1; d_gene: TRBD2; j_gene: TRBJ2-3; abundance: few; CDR3aa: CSVVVSGFSTDTQYF; CDR3nt: TGCAGCGTTGTGGTTAGCGGGTTTAGCACAGATACGCAGTATTTT
v_gene: TRBV6-5; d_gene: .; j_gene: TRBJ2-7; abundance: .; CDR3aa: CASRTRGLSYEQYF; CDR3nt: TGTGCCAGCAGGACCCGAGGACTCTCCTACGAGCAGTACTTC
v_gene: TRBV7-9; d_gene: TRBD2; j_gene: TRBJ2-7; abundance: .; CDR3aa: CASSLGSGRAVGEQYF; CDR3nt: TGTGCCAGCAGCCTAGGGAGCGGGAGGGCCGTGGGAGAGCAGTACTTC
v_gene: TRBV18; d_gene: TRBD2; j_gene: TRBJ2-3; abundance: many; CDR3aa: CASAGTSGSSDTQYF; CDR3nt: TGTGCCAGCGCCGGGACTAGCGGCTCGTCAGATACGCAGTATTTT
v_gene: TRBV28; d_gene: .; j_gene: TRBJ2-2; abundance: .; CDR3aa: CASSFPKGHDRFGGELFF; CDR3nt: TGTGCCAGCAGTTTTCCGAAGGGACACGACAGGTTTGGCGGGGAGCTGTTTTTT
v_gene: TRBV9; d_gene: TRBD2; j_gene: TRBJ2-3; abundance: .; CDR3aa: CASSQGTSVSDTQYF; CDR3nt: TGTGCCAGCAGCCAGGGGACTAGCGTTTCAGATACGCAGTATTTT
v_gene: TRBV6-2/TRBV6-3; d_gene: TRBD2; j_gene: TRBJ2-5; abundance: .; CDR3aa: CASSYALAGDYEQYF; CDR3nt: TGTGCCAGCAGTTACGCCCTAGCGGGAGACTATGAGCAGTACTTC
v_gene: TRBV29-1; d_gene: TRBD1; j_gene: TRBJ2-7; abundance: few; CDR3aa: CSVRTGTHEQYF; CDR3nt: TGCAGCGTTCGGACAGGAACCCACGAGCAGTACTTC
v_gene: TRBV4-3; d_gene: .; j_gene: TRBJ2-7; abundance: few; CDR3aa: CASSQISGPYEQYF; CDR3nt: TGCGCCAGCAGCCAAATTAGCGGCCCCTACGAGCAGTACTTC
v_gene: TRBV6-4; d_gene: .; j_gene: TRBJ2-3; abundance: .; CDR3aa: CASSPTRSEAGTQYF; CDR3nt: TGTGCCAGCAGTCCCACTAGGTCGGAGGCAGGTACGCAGTATTTT
v_gene: TRBV29-1; d_gene: .; j_gene: TRBJ1-5; abundance: few; CDR3aa: CSVGELFNQPQHF; CDR3nt: TGCAGCGTAGGTGAGCTGTTCAATCAGCCCCAGCATTTT
v_gene: TRBV7-2; d_gene: TRBD1; j_gene: TRBJ2-7; abundance: few; CDR3aa: CASSLIGTGRSYEQYF; CDR3nt: TGTGCCAGCAGCTTAATCGGGACAGGCCGCTCCTACGAGCAGTACTTC
v_gene: TRBV30; d_gene: .; j_gene: TRBJ2-3; abundance: few; CDR3aa: CACEGADTDTQYF; CDR3nt: TGTGCCTGCGAGGGAGCGGACACAGATACGCAGTATTTT
v_gene: TRBV27; d_gene: .; j_gene: TRBJ2-1; abundance: .; CDR3aa: CASSFFVAHSYNEQFF; CDR3nt: TGTGCCAGCAGTTTTTTTGTCGCACACTCCTACAATGAGCAGTTCTTC
v_gene: TRBV2; d_gene: TRBD2; j_gene: TRBJ2-1; abundance: few; CDR3aa: CASSEIGTSGSYNEQFF; CDR3nt: TGTGCCAGCAGTGAAATTGGTACTAGCGGGTCTTACAATGAGCAGTTCTTC
v_gene: TRBV6-6; d_gene: TRBD1; j_gene: TRBJ1-2; abundance: .; CDR3aa: CASSDRAGDGYTF; CDR3nt: TGTGCCAGCAGCGACAGGGCCGGGGATGGCTACACCTTC
v_gene: TRBV3-1; d_gene: .; j_gene: TRBJ1-6; abundance: .; CDR3aa: CASSQLGENSPLHF; CDR3nt: TGTGCCAGCAGCCAATTGGGGGAGAATTCACCCCTCCACTTT
v_gene: TRBV2; d_gene: TRBD2; j_gene: TRBJ2-1; abundance: .; CDR3aa: CASRTSGSDLDNEQFF; CDR3nt: TGTGCCAGCAGGACTAGCGGGAGCGATCTAGACAATGAGCAGTTCTTC
v_gene: TRBV5-1; d_gene: .; j_gene: TRBJ1-5; abundance: .; CDR3aa: CASSLDVVAGGRNQPQHF; CDR3nt: TGCGCCAGCAGCTTGGACGTCGTCGCCGGGGGCCGCAATCAGCCCCAGCATTTT
v_gene: TRBV12-3/TRBV12-4; d_gene: .; j_gene: TRBJ2-1; abundance: .; CDR3aa: CASNLAPVNNEQFF; CDR3nt: TGTGCCAGCAATCTAGCTCCTGTTAACAATGAGCAGTTCTTC
v_gene: TRBV4-3; d_gene: .; j_gene: TRBJ2-3; abundance: .; CDR3aa: CASSQEKSGGSNTDTQYF; CDR3nt: TGCGCCAGCAGCCAGGAAAAGTCCGGAGGGTCAAACACAGATACGCAGTATTTT
v_gene: TRBV6-5; d_gene: .; j_gene: TRBJ2-5; abundance: few; CDR3aa: CASSFSRDPRGTQYF; CDR3nt: TGTGCCAGCAGTTTCTCCCGGGATCCAAGGGGGACCCAGTACTTC
v_gene: TRBV7-3; d_gene: .; j_gene: TRBJ1-1; abundance: .; CDR3aa: CASSLNAASVGTEAFF; CDR3nt: TGTGCCAGCAGCTTAAACGCAGCAAGTGTGGGTACTGAAGCTTTCTTT